The 29 T cell receptor beta chains below all came from one sample that was sequenced in a study of OX40 agonist ivuxolimab in advanced cancers. The protocol was immunoSEQ multiplex PCR, while the TCRdb copy is restricted to in-frame clones and leaves out a portion. The sample has 95,000 to 150,000 clones, around 90% seen once. This specimen consisted of CD4+ or CD8+ T cells sorted from blood, obtained in a trial of the OX40 agonist ivuxolimab. The receptors shown here come from an adult with an advanced solid tumor such as melanoma, head and neck, liver or kidney cancer.

V usage is TRBV4-2 and J usage is TRBJ2-5; D may match TRBD1 or TRBD2 (6 bases each). The V and J ends lost 4 bases and 1 base respectively, with 10 bases between them. CDR3 length: 14 amino acids. Germline CDR1 is LGHNA and CDR2 is YNFKEQ. In DNA, the CDR3 is TGTGCCAGCAGCCCCACGGGGGCCCAAGAGACCCAGTACTTC. It specifies CASSPTGAQETQYF.

The chain carries TRBV4-2 and TRBJ1-4; weak D call: TRBD1 (5 bases). V was shortened by 8 bases and J by 8 bases, with 15 bases between the two germline ends. Germline lookup yields CDR1 LGHNA and CDR2 YNFKEQ. CDR3 size: 13 residues. CDR3 nucleotide sequence: TGTGCCAGCGGACTGACCGGGGGAGAAAAACTGTTTTTT. It codes for CASGLTGGEKLFF.

The CDR3 region has the DNA TGTGCCAGCAGTGAATTGGCCGAAACTAATGAAAAACTGTTTTTT. Its translation is CASSELAETNEKLFF. This chain uses TRBV25-1 with TRBJ1-4; no clear D gene. Germline-derived CDR1 and CDR2 are MGHDK and SYGVNS. CDR3 size: 15 residues. V shed 1 base and J shed 1 base, with 7 bases lying between them.

A remark on this clone: The junction departs from the called germline gene at one end, perhaps through a read error. This sequence joins TRBV28 and TRBJ1-5; 9 nucleotides agree with TRBD1. The V gene's germline CDR1 is MDHEN and CDR2 SYDVKM. This CDR3 has 16 amino acids. The CDR3 region has the DNA TGTGCCGGCAGTCCAACAGGGGGCCCCACAGGTCAGCCCCAGCATTTT. This gives the protein CAGSPTGGPTGQPQHF. Drawing the rest from reference TRBV28 and TRBJ1-5, the complete variable domain is DVKVTQSSRYLVKRTGEKVFLECVQDMDHENMFWYRQDPGLGLRLIYFSYDVKMKEKGDIPEGYSVSREKKERFSLILESASTNQTSMYLCAGSPTGGPTGQPQHFGDGTRLSIL.

The rearrangement links TRBV11-2 to TRBJ1-5; D is uncertain. V gave up 8 bases and J gave up 2 bases, with 10 bases separating them. This CDR3 region has 13 residues. Germline V lookup: CDR1 SGHAT, CDR2 FQNNGV. The CDR3 spells CASASGGNQPQHF. The CDR3 bases are TGTGCCAGCGCGTCTGGGGGCAATCAGCCCCAGCATTTT.

The chain carries TRBV7-2 and TRBJ2-7; no definite D call. The CDR3 runs to 13 residues. In germline, CDR1 is SGHTA, CDR2 FQGNSA. V lost 1 base to trimming and J lost 12 bases, with 16 bases between them. CDR3 amino acids: CASSLGADPMRYF. In nucleotides, the CDR3 is TGTGCCAGCAGCTTAGGGGCGGATCCTATGCGGTACTTC. Drawing the rest from reference TRBV7-2 and TRBJ2-7, the complete variable domain is GAGVSQSPSNKVTEKGKDVELRCDPISGHTALYWYRQSLGQGLEFLIYFQGNSAPDKSGLPSDRFSAERTGGSVSTLTIQRTQQEDSAVYLCASSLGADPMRYFGPGTRLTVT.

This chain uses TRBV27 with TRBJ1-1; 7 bases are shared with TRBD1. Germline V gene sequence: CDR1 MNHEY, CDR2 SMNVEV (reference sequence). This CDR3 region has 15 residues. V lost 4 bases, J lost 1 base, and 6 bases stayed unmatched. CDR3 DNA sequence: TGTGCCAGCAGTTCGTGGGACAGACCGAACACTGAAGCTTTCTTT. Translation: CASSSWDRPNTEAFF.

About this clone itself: At one end, the junction sequence differs from germline, possibly due to a read error. This CDR3 is also generated by other DNA sequences in the sample. The CDR3 protein is CASSLGNTGELFF. DNA for the CDR3: TGTGCTAGCAGCTTAGGGAACACCGGGGAGCTGTTTTTT. The genes are TRBV7-7 and TRBJ2-2; D gene uncertain. Germline V lookup: CDR1 SSHAT, CDR2 FNYEAQ (reference sequence). This CDR3 region has 13 residues.

The V gene is TRBV9, the J gene TRBJ2-3; TRBD2 matches at 14 bases. Losses at the gene ends were 4 bases for V and 6 bases for J; bases not matched to a gene: 7. CDR3 length equals 16 residues. CDR1 and CDR2 (germline): SGDLS, YYNGEE. The CDR3 reads CASSTPTSGRADTQYF. CDR3 DNA sequence: TGTGCCAGCAGCACGCCGACTAGCGGGAGGGCGGATACGCAGTATTTT.

V and J are TRBV2 and TRBJ1-1, with TRBD1 identical over 9 bases. Trimming took 2 bases from V and 5 from J; bases not matched to a gene: 3. The CDR3 length is 14 residues. Germline CDR1 is SNHLY and CDR2 is FYNNEI. CDR3 loop: CASSETGGWTEAFF. The CDR3 DNA reads as TGTGCCAGCAGTGAAACAGGGGGCTGGACTGAAGCTTTCTTT.

This chain uses TRBV7-2 with TRBJ2-5; D gene unclear. This CDR3 comprises 14 residues. Deletions cut 2 bases from V and 1 base from J, with 8 bases between. The V gene's germline CDR1 is SGHTA and CDR2 FQGNSA. This chain's CDR3 is CASSLNGLQETQYF. The CDR3 coding sequence is TGTGCCAGCAGCTTAAACGGCCTCCAAGAGACCCAGTACTTC.

The chain uses TRBV21-1 and TRBJ2-1; TRBD1 was called by the table and not checked on the DNA. TRBV21-1 is labeled a pseudogene. There are 14 residues in the CDR3. The CDR3 spells CASTYRESYNEQFF. CDR3 DNA: TGTGCCAGCACCTACAGGGAATCCTACAATGAGCAGTTCTTC.

For the CDR3, the DNA is TGTGCCATCAGTGGAGTCTCGGGGGGATACACTGAAGCTTTCTTT. Translated, it gives CAISGVSGGYTEAFF. This rearrangement joins TRBV10-3 to TRBJ1-1, with D possibly TRBD1 on 5 matching bases. Germline V gene lookup returns CDR1 ENHRY and CDR2 SYGVKD. V was trimmed by 4 bases and J by 3 bases, leaving 15 bases between them. CDR3 length: 15 residues.

The rearrangement joins TRBV30 to TRBJ1-6, with D perhaps TRBD1 (5 bases). Trimming took off 5 bases at V and 8 bases at J, with 13 bases between the two ends. Germline lookup yields CDR1 GTSNPN and CDR2 SVGIG (reference sequence). The CDR3 is 13 residues long. The CDR3 DNA reads as TGTGCCTGGTGGGTCGGGGACCATTCACCCCTCCACTTT. It encodes CAWWVGDHSPLHF.

About this clone: The identical CDR3 is also encoded by other nucleotide sequences in the sample. This chain uses TRBV5-4 with TRBJ2-2; D uncertain. The CDR3 totals 12 residues. V was pared by 0 bases and J by 6 bases, with 3 bases between. Germline lookup yields CDR1 SGHNT and CDR2 YYREEE (reference sequence). Here the CDR3 reads CASSLVPGELFF. In DNA form, the CDR3 reads TGTGCCAGCAGCTTGGTTCCCGGGGAGCTGTTTTTT.

The CDR3 here is CASSKRRGRGEQYF. For the CDR3, the DNA is TGTGCCAGCAGCAAACGGCGGGGGAGAGGCGAGCAGTACTTC. V and J are TRBV21-1 and TRBJ2-7; the table's D call TRBD2 went unverified against the DNA. TRBV21-1 is a pseudogene locus. CDR3 length: 14 residues.

The rearrangement links TRBV19 to TRBJ1-3; 7 bases map to TRBD1. Trimming cost V 5 bases and J 0 bases; bases outside gene matches: 7. This CDR3 contains 16 residues. Germline loops: CDR1 LNHDA, CDR2 SQIVND (reference sequence). The CDR3 here is CASSSLGQSSGNTIYF. The CDR3 coding sequence is TGTGCCAGTAGTTCCCTGGGACAGTCCTCTGGAAACACCATATATTTT. Full variable domain (remainder filled in from reference TRBV19 and TRBJ1-3): DGGITQSPKYLFRKEGQNVTLSCEQNLNHDAMYWYRQDPGQGLRLIYYSQIVNDFQKGDIAEGYSVSREKKESFPLTVTSAQKNPTAFYLCASSSLGQSSGNTIYFGEGSWLTVV.

This chain links TRBV9 with TRBJ2-7; D uncertain. The CDR3 length is 15 residues. V lost 0 bases, J lost 2 bases, and 12 bases lay in between. Germline V CDR1 and CDR2: SGDLS, YYNGEE. The CDR3 DNA reads TGTGCCAGCAGCGTAGGTTCTGCTCACACCTACGAGCAGTACTTC. As protein: CASSVGSAHTYEQYF.

This chain uses TRBV4-3 with TRBJ2-1; TRBD2 agrees at 11 bases. The germline CDR1 and CDR2 sequences are LGHNA and YSLEER. V was pared by 4 bases and J by 3 bases, with 5 bases of the junction left unmatched. The CDR3 loop spans 16 amino acids. The chain's CDR3 is CASSRQLAGVYNEQFF. The CDR3 DNA reads as TGCGCCAGCAGCCGACAACTAGCGGGAGTCTACAATGAGCAGTTCTTC.

The J gene is TRBJ2-2, the V gene TRBV2, with 10 bases that match TRBD2. The CDR3 loop spans 16 amino acids. From germline, CDR1 is SNHLY and CDR2 FYNNEI. V trimming: 5 bases; J trimming: 4 bases; junction bases outside the gene matches: 7. The CDR3 DNA reads TGTGCCAGCAGTCTTACAGCGGGAGGGAGCACCGGGGAGCTGTTTTTT. This translates into CASSLTAGGSTGELFF. Full variable domain (rest looked up from reference TRBV2 and TRBJ2-2): EPEVTQTPSHQVTQMGQEVILRCVPISNHLYFYWYRQILGQKVEFLVSFYNNEISEKSEIFDDQFSVERPDGSNFTLKIRSTKLEDSAMYFCASSLTAGGSTGELFFGEGSRLTVL.

The rearrangement links TRBV5-1 to TRBJ2-1; 8 bases agree with TRBD1. Germline V CDR1 and CDR2: SGHRS, YFSETQ. V was pared by 3 bases and J by 3 bases, with 5 bases of the junction left unmatched. This CDR3 comprises 15 residues. Here the CDR3 reads CASSSGQGGYNEQFF. The DNA of the CDR3 is TGCGCCAGCAGCTCCGGACAGGGTGGCTACAATGAGCAGTTCTTC.

The gene calls are TRBV4-3 and TRBJ1-2; 7 bases agree with TRBD1. The CDR3 is 14 amino acids. V lost 0 bases to trimming and J lost 2 bases; unmatched junction nucleotides: 0. Germline V gives CDR1 LGHNA, CDR2 YSLEER. In nucleotides, the CDR3 is TGCGCCAGCAGCCAAGACAGGGGGAACTATGGCTACACCTTC. Protein product: CASSQDRGNYGYTF.

Only one count was recorded for this clone. Additional DNA sequences in this sample encode the identical CDR3. CDR3 loop: CSARVGETQYF. Written as DNA, the CDR3 is TGCAGTGCTAGAGTCGGAGAGACCCAGTACTTC. The chain combines TRBV20-1 with TRBJ2-5, with unresolved D. V gave up 1 base and J gave up 4 bases, with 4 bases separating them. CDR1 and CDR2 from the germline V gene are DFQATT and SNEGSKA (reference sequence). The CDR3 is made up of 11 amino acids.

The rearrangement uses TRBV7-9 and TRBJ2-7; 16 bases are a match to TRBD2. The germline V gene has CDR1 SEHNR and CDR2 FQNEAQ (reference sequence). V lost 5 bases and J lost 5; bases outside the gene matches: 3. The CDR3 sequence is 15 residues long. This CDR3 reads CASSTGTSGRDEQYF. In DNA form, the CDR3 reads TGTGCCAGCAGCACCGGGACTAGCGGGAGGGACGAGCAGTACTTC.

The chain joins TRBV7-9 to TRBJ2-2; the D call may be TRBD1 or TRBD2 (5 bases each). This CDR3 has 17 amino acids. V shed 2 bases and J shed 0 bases, with 13 bases lying between them. Germline CDR1 is SEHNR and CDR2 is FQNEAQ (reference sequence). Here the CDR3 reads CASSLWGTAANTGELFF. CDR3 nucleotides: TGTGCCAGCAGCTTATGGGGGACGGCCGCGAACACCGGGGAGCTGTTTTTT.

V gene TRBV7-6 combines with J gene TRBJ2-1, with D possibly being TRBD1 (6 bases). This CDR3 has 15 residues. Germline CDR1 is SGHVS and CDR2 is FNYEAQ. With 1 base removed from V and 4 bases from J, the gap between germline ends came to 11 bases. CDR3: CASSLDREGYNEQFF. CDR3 DNA sequence: TGTGCCAGCAGCTTAGACAGGGAAGGATACAATGAGCAGTTCTTC.

The chain uses TRBV7-2 and TRBJ1-1; possibly TRBD1 for D (5 bases). The CDR3 is 16 amino acids. The V end was cut by 1 base, the J end by 1 base, with 13 bases between. Looked up from germline, CDR1 is SGHTA and CDR2 is FQGNSA. The DNA of the CDR3 is TGTGCCAGCAGCTTAGGTTTGGGGGTCAGGAACACTGAAGCTTTCTTT. It specifies CASSLGLGVRNTEAFF.

V gene TRBV27 combines with J gene TRBJ1-3; the D is unclear. The CDR3 is 12 residues long. The germline gives CDR1 MNHEY, CDR2 SMNVEV (reference sequence). The germline V and J ends were trimmed by 8 bases and 0 bases, with 5 bases remaining between them. CDR3 sequence: CASVGSGNTIYF. Written as DNA, the CDR3 is TGTGCCAGCGTGGGCTCTGGAAACACCATATATTTT.

The V and J genes are TRBV19 and TRBJ2-7; TRBD1 is a possible D gene (6 bases). This CDR3 is built from 13 residues. The V and J ends lost 5 bases and 4 bases respectively, with 12 bases between them. Germline V gene sequence: CDR1 LNHDA, CDR2 SQIVND (reference sequence). The CDR3 loop is CASSQQGSYEQYF. The CDR3, as DNA: TGTGCCAGTAGTCAACAGGGTTCTTACGAGCAGTACTTC.